This entry lists 14 T cell receptor beta chains sequenced from one sample in a study of shared clonotypes between healthy human individuals. The repertoire was sequenced with immunoSEQ multiplex PCR; TCRdb's copy has only in-frame clones and lacks some. This sample has about 2.4 million clones; around nine tenths occur once, and the top ten carry about 0.13%. Source material: naive CD4+ T cells sorted from blood. Subset described: CD45RA+ positively selected. The receptor set was obtained from a man between 18 and 35 years old in good health.

This clone was seen a few times. V and J are TRBV5-6 and TRBJ1-5, with D possibly matching TRBD1 (5 bases). The CDR3 covers 11 residues. Trimming pared 7 bases from V and 4 bases from J, leaving 6 bases between. Germline V gives CDR1 SGHDT, CDR2 YYEEEE. As DNA, the CDR3 is TGTGCCAGCGGGGGGAATCAGCCCCAGCATTTT. It translates to CASGGNQPQHF.

For this clone: The sample carries other DNA sequences with the same CDR3. The rearrangement joins TRBV19 to TRBJ1-1; D might be TRBD1 (5 bases). Trimming took 5 bases from V and 0 from J, leaving 7 bases between them. The CDR3 is 13 amino acids. Per germline, CDR1 LNHDA and CDR2 SQIVND (reference sequence). CDR3 sequence (DNA): TGTGCCAGTAGTGGACACCTGAACACTGAAGCTTTCTTT. This sequence encodes CASSGHLNTEAFF.

About this clone itself: Other DNA sequences in the same sample also yield this CDR3. The chain joins TRBV18 to TRBJ1-5, with 9 bases that match TRBD1. With V trimmed by 3 bases and J by 5 bases, 2 bases remained unmatched. The CDR3 length is 14 residues. In germline, CDR1 is KGHSH, CDR2 LQKENI. The CDR3 DNA sequence: TGTGCCAGCTCACCGGGACAGGGAGATCAGCCCCAGCATTTT. Its protein is CASSPGQGDQPQHF.

V is TRBV28 and J is TRBJ1-3, with D perhaps matching TRBD1 (5 bases). The CDR3 consists of 15 residues. Germline V CDR1 and CDR2: MDHEN, SYDVKM. The germline V and J ends were trimmed by 6 bases and 0 bases, with 12 bases remaining between them. The CDR3 DNA follows: TGTGCCAGCAGGGCCGGCGGGGGCTCTGGAAACACCATATATTTT. It translates to CASRAGGGSGNTIYF.

The chain employs TRBV2 and TRBJ2-6; D ambiguous. Trimming cost V 1 base and J 0 bases, with 7 bases left between them. Germline V gene data show CDR1 as SNHLY and CDR2 as FYNNEI. There are 16 residues in the CDR3. In DNA, the CDR3 is TGTGCCAGCAGTGAAGGACTTTTCTCTGGGGCCAACGTCCTGACTTTC. Protein product: CASSEGLFSGANVLTF. Full variable domain (missing parts from reference TRBV2 and TRBJ2-6): EPEVTQTPSHQVTQMGQEVILRCVPISNHLYFYWYRQILGQKVEFLVSFYNNEISEKSEIFDDQFSVERPDGSNFTLKIRSTKLEDSAMYFCASSEGLFSGANVLTFGAGSRLTVL.

The rearrangement joins TRBV19 to TRBJ2-5, with unresolved D. Germline V gives CDR1 LNHDA, CDR2 SQIVND (reference sequence). The V end lost 5 bases, the J end lost 0 bases, and 7 bases lay between the germline ends. CDR3 length: 13 amino acids. The CDR3 DNA is TGTGCCAGTAGTTTCCGGTACCAAGAGACCCAGTACTTC. Its protein is CASSFRYQETQYF.

This chain links TRBV27 with TRBJ2-2, with a possible D match to TRBD1 (6 bases). Trimming cost V 5 bases and J 9 bases, with 16 bases left between them. Per germline, CDR1 MNHEY and CDR2 SMNVEV (reference sequence). The CDR3 has 14 amino acids. CDR3 coding DNA: TGTGCCAGCAGTGCCGACAGGTACCGGCGGGAGCTGTTTTTT. Encoded protein: CASSADRYRRELFF.

The chain carries TRBV10-3 and TRBJ1-1; no reliable D call. Germline V gene data show CDR1 as ENHRY and CDR2 as SYGVKD. The V and J ends lost 3 bases and 5 bases respectively, with 19 bases between them. The CDR3 has 16 residues. The CDR3 protein is CAISDPKSELRTEAFF. CDR3 nucleotides: TGTGCCATCAGTGATCCCAAGTCGGAACTGAGAACTGAAGCTTTCTTT.

Comments on this clone: At the DNA level, this CDR3 is encoded by other sequences in the same sample as well. The genes are TRBV6-1 and TRBJ1-1; unclear D gene. CDR1 MNHNS and CDR2 SASEGT come from the germline V gene. The V gene lost 3 bases and the J gene lost 1 base, with 9 bases spanning the gap. CDR3 size: 14 residues. The CDR3 DNA follows: TGTGCCAGCAGTGAGGCTGGCGGGAACACTGAAGCTTTCTTT. Protein sequence: CASSEAGGNTEAFF.

The CDR3 here is CASISLTAPYEQYF. Written as DNA, the CDR3 is TGTGCCAGCATTTCATTGACAGCCCCCTACGAGCAGTACTTC. The rearrangement joins TRBV6-6 to TRBJ2-7; D perhaps matches TRBD1 (5 bases). The germline V gene encodes CDR1 MNHNY and CDR2 SVGAGI (reference sequence). The CDR3 consists of 14 residues. The V end was cut by 7 bases, the J end by 2 bases, with 15 bases between.

The chain uses TRBV27 and TRBJ2-1; unclear D gene. CDR1 and CDR2 from the germline V gene are MNHEY and SMNVEV (reference sequence). This CDR3 region has 16 residues. Trimming cost V 7 bases and J 0 bases, with 16 bases left between them. The CDR3 loop reads CASTTLGPSSYNEQFF. CDR3 DNA sequence: TGTGCCAGCACCACCCTTGGACCCAGCTCCTACAATGAGCAGTTCTTC.

This sequence joins TRBV27 and TRBJ2-7; D gene uncertain. The CDR3 consists of 16 residues. Germline V gene lookup returns CDR1 MNHEY and CDR2 SMNVEV (reference sequence). The germline V and J ends were trimmed by 6 bases and 1 base, with 19 bases remaining between them. The CDR3: CASSPADTGASYEQYF. As DNA, the CDR3 is TGTGCCAGCAGCCCCGCCGACACCGGAGCGTCCTACGAGCAGTACTTC.

The genes are TRBV19 and TRBJ1-4, with D hard to call. The V end was cut by 1 base, the J end by 2 bases, with 23 bases between. CDR3 length equals 20 residues. The germline V gene has CDR1 LNHDA and CDR2 SQIVND (reference sequence). The CDR3 region has the DNA TGTGCCAGTAGTATAGCTCGACCGGGTAGAGGAGGAAGGACTAATGAAAAACTGTTTTTT. As protein: CASSIARPGRGGRTNEKLFF.

On this clone: Other DNA sequences in the sample encode the same CDR3. The rearrangement links TRBV18 to TRBJ2-3; D uncertain. The V and J ends lost 0 bases and 1 base respectively, with 8 bases between them. Per germline, CDR1 KGHSH and CDR2 LQKENI. The CDR3 extends over 15 amino acids. CDR3 bases: TGTGCCAGCTCACCACCGGCCTCGGGCACAGATACGCAGTATTTT. This codes for CASSPPASGTDTQYF.